The entry below describes one T cell receptor (beta chain). The antigen is unknown. These data originate in a study of T-cell reconstitution after alpha-beta-depleted transplantation in children. Findings and caveats of the study: The origin of high day-60 TCRbeta diversity in some patients lay in surviving recipient T cells and thymic progenitors. Reportedly, roughly two months post-transplant, alpha-beta T cells arose from several hundred expanded graft clones. A year post-transplant, T-cell counts and diversity derived mostly from newly produced T cells.

Researchers prepared the TCRbeta library using unique molecular identifiers, the study reports. TCRdb recomputed calls from the PCR reads with MiXCR, one row per CDR3 protein. The sample yields some 300,000 distinct CDR3 sequences, over 9% seen once. The origin of this receptor is a boy younger than two with acute myeloid leukemia, due to receive a stem cell transplant. The material sequenced was PBMCs, taken before TCRalphabeta/CD19-depleted stem cell transplant.

The CDR3 spells CASSLSGLDAGELFF. In nucleotides, the CDR3 is TGTGCCAGCAGCTTGAGCGGGTTGGACGCCGGGGAGCTGTTTTTT. V usage is TRBV5-6 and J usage is TRBJ2-2, with D possibly TRBD2 on 6 matching bases. CDR3 length equals 15 residues. Trimming cost V 1 base and J 6 bases, with 13 bases left between them. CDR1 is SGHDT, CDR2 YYEEEE, per germline.